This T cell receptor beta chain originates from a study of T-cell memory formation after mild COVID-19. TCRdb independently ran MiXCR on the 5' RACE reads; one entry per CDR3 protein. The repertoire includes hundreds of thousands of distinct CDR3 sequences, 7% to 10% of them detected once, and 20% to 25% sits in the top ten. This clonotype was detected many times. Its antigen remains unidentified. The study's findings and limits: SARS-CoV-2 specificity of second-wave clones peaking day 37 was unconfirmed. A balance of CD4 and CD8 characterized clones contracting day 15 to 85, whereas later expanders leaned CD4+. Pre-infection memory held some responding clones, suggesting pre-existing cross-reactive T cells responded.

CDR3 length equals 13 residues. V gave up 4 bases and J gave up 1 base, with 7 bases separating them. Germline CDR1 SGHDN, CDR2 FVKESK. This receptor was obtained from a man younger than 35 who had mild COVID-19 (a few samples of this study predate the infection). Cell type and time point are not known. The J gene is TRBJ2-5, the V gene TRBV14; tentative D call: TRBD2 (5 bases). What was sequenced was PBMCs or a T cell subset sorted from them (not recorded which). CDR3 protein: CASSRGLQETQYF. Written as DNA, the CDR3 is TGTGCCAGCAGCCGTGGACTCCAAGAGACCCAGTACTTC.